Listed below are T cell receptor beta chains from one sample, sequenced in a study of blood T cells in healthy people across ages. TCRdb re-analysed the 5' RACE reads in MiXCR, keeping a single row per CDR3 protein. This sample has about 1.8 million distinct CDR3 sequences, with roughly 49% found just once. Material for sequencing was blood. The receptors here all came from a woman between 40 and 50 years old in good health. The CDR3 runs from the conserved cysteine through the conserved F or W.

>TRBV27|TRBJ1-2
CASTPQGGREGGYTF
>TRBV14|TRBJ2-7
CASSQLQGQAYEQYF
>TRBV7-2|TRBJ2-5
CASSLDPRGPQETQYF
>TRBV6-5|TRBJ2-5
CASSYELAGTETQYF
>TRBV6-5|TRBJ2-3
CASSSRVKDTDTQYF
>TRBV7-7|TRBJ2-5
CASSRFGVDQETQYF
>TRBV7-9|TRBJ2-7
CASTQSEKNYEQYF
>TRBV13|TRBJ1-2
CASSKGIHYGYTF
>TRBV5-1|TRBJ1-2
CASSLATGLDGYTF
>TRBV28|TRBJ1-2
CASSLGGRVPPYGYTF
>TRBV7-8|TRBJ2-5
CASSFNVHGTGIQETQYF
>TRBV5-1|TRBJ2-5
CASSRDGEAREQYF
>TRBV7-2|TRBJ2-3
CASSLVAAIRSTDTQYF
>TRBV28|TRBJ2-5
CASSSRETQYF
>TRBV20-1|NA
CSARTPRGVGETQYF
>TRBV7-6|TRBJ2-4
CASSASGGNSMSLEQYF
>TRBV7-2|TRBJ2-7
CASSLSRGGTYEQYF
>TRBV7-2|TRBJ2-5
CASSLRRGPQETQYF
>TRBV5-1|TRBJ2-1
CASSSGLAGVINEQFF
>TRBV6-5|TRBJ1-2
CASSYSITGVFYGYTF
>TRBV28|TRBJ2-5
CASSPMWGSQETQYF
>TRBV27|TRBJ2-1
CASSPRAGKQFF
>TRBV5-1|TRBJ2-6
CASNWGGAGANVLTF
>TRBV5-5|TRBJ2-3
CASSSGTRRLDTQYF
>TRBV5-5|TRBJ1-1
CASSLRGIAEAFF
>TRBV4-3|TRBJ2-6
CASSQEGTGANVLTF
>TRBV6-2/TRBV6-3|TRBJ1-6
CASSQTGRNSPLHF
>TRBV7-2|TRBJ1-4
CASRLGGRNEKLFF
>TRBV5-1|TRBJ2-3
CASSLAAAMGRTDTQYF
>TRBV20-1|TRBJ2-3
CSARRGEHTQYF
>TRBV9|TRBJ2-7
CASSPLFGEQYF
>TRBV24-1|TRBJ2-1
CATTDVGNEQFF
>TRBV4-2|TRBJ1-2
CASSQDLGRANYGYTF
>TRBV7-9|TRBJ1-3
CASSSRQARNTIYF
>TRBV6-5|TRBJ1-2
CASSPSSRGTGYTF
>TRBV27|TRBJ2-7
CASGWGGQYF
>TRBV6-6|TRBJ1-5
CASWDGRSQPQHF
>TRBV6-1|TRBJ1-1
CASRRTGYTEAFF
>TRBV20-1|TRBJ1-4
CSASHTGSEKLFF
>TRBV15|TRBJ2-7
CATSRDGRGLYEQYF
>TRBV6-2/TRBV6-3|TRBJ2-5
CASSYEGDVLKTQYF
>TRBV6-2/TRBV6-3|TRBJ1-2
CATSQGALGGYTF
>TRBV9|TRBJ2-1
CASSVGASGHNEQFF
>TRBV5-6|TRBJ2-1
CASSSPGIGVWHEQFF
>TRBV12-3/TRBV12-4|TRBJ2-1
CASSPGTSGGEQFF
>TRBV20-1|TRBJ2-1
CSEAPGQASYNEQFF
>TRBV5-1|TRBJ2-1
CAGSLGARVAYNEQFF
>TRBV7-2|TRBJ1-1
CASSPTADRHTEAFF
>TRBV27|TRBJ2-5
CASTNDWTGGKYF
>TRBV5-6|TRBJ1-4
CASSWAGATNEKLFF
>TRBV6-2/TRBV6-3|TRBJ1-2
CASSYGWEPGYTF
>TRBV3-1|TRBJ1-2
CASSQDGTWQTYGYTF
>TRBV6-5|TRBJ2-6
CASWAGDSGANVLTF
>TRBV6-2/TRBV6-3|TRBJ2-3
CASTNGTDPLYTDTQYF